This T cell receptor beta chain was sequenced for a study of cytomegalovirus exposure and HLA in healthy donors. Study context: Of the donors genotyped, approximately 410 in all, less than 90% fell in the Caucasian-associated ancestry cluster. Study findings and constraints: Association of a missense DCLRE1C variant with TCR beta V- and J-gene trimming was reported in a later analysis. Later, TCR association rates were found to vary by HLA locus, highest for DRB1 and lowest for HLA-C.

Use of 60 Vbeta and 13 Jbeta primers characterized the PCR. TCRdb's table, derived via immunoSEQ multiplex PCR, lists solely in-frame clones and lacks some. The sample includes under 140,000 clones, about four fifths seen only once; the top ten take around 2.9%. Germline V gene sequence: CDR1 SGHNT, CDR2 YYREEE (reference sequence). The CDR3 spans 14 residues. Trimming took 7 bases from V and 0 from J, leaving 13 bases between them. In regard to this clone: Its antigen is undetermined. The sample holds other DNA sequences that translate to the same CDR3.

The chain links TRBV5-4 to TRBJ1-1, with D tentatively TRBD1 (6 bases). This clonotype originated in a woman aged 60-75 years in good health and CMV-seropositive. Specimen: PBMCs. The CDR3 sequence: CASASGVMNTEAFF. The CDR3 DNA sequence: TGTGCCAGCGCATCAGGGGTTATGAACACTGAAGCTTTCTTT.